The T cell receptor beta chain under discussion was sequenced for a study of cytomegalovirus exposure and HLA in healthy donors. Germline V lookup: CDR1 SGDLS, CDR2 YYNGEE. V lost 2 bases to trimming and J lost 5 bases, with 10 bases between them. The CDR3 sequence is 14 residues long. Primers included in the PCR were 60 Vbeta and 13 Jbeta primers. TCRdb's table, derived via immunoSEQ multiplex PCR, lists solely in-frame clones and lacks some. The sample lists approximately 150,000 clones, roughly 80% occurring once. Turning to this clone: Antigen unknown.

General observations from the study: TCR beta V segments were, for the most part, productive about 87% or about 30% of the time in an earlier analysis. Indistinguishability led to the exclusion of some V segments, TRBV6-2 and TRBV6-3 included. An Asian-associated ancestry cluster reportedly showed fewer N-insertions than the roughly 670-donor mean in a later analysis.

V is TRBV9 and J is TRBJ2-2, with D tentatively TRBD1 (6 bases). The sequence was collected from a man aged 40-55 years in good health and CMV-seropositive. Input material: PBMCs. CDR3 region: CASSVLQGTGELFF. The CDR3 nucleotides read TGTGCCAGCAGCGTTTTACAGGGAACCGGGGAGCTGTTTTTT.